These 6 T cell receptor beta chains came from one sample sequenced in a study of T cells in women clearing cervical HPV infection. Sequencing was performed with immunoSEQ multiplex PCR; in TCRdb, only in-frame clones are kept and a portion is missing. The sample table sets out about 46,000 clones. The sample comprised blood buffy coat. The receptor source for this set is a woman aged 18 to 75 with a cervical HPV16 infection that either progressed to CIN3+ or cleared (not recorded which).

A word on this clone: The read ends 3 residues before the CDR3 terminus; that terminus is restored from the germline J gene. This chain uses TRBV5-4 with TRBJ1-2; 7 bases agree with TRBD1. Germline-derived CDR1 and CDR2 are SGHNT and YYREEE (reference sequence). The ends lost 4 bases at V and 1 base at J; junction bases unmatched: 7. The CDR3 consists of 15 residues. CDR3 protein: CASSRGQDLNYGYTF. The CDR3 DNA, read in part, is TGTGCCAGCAGCCGCGGACAGGACCTTAACTATGGC.

Comments on this clone: The junction departs from the called germline gene at one end, perhaps through a read error. The read terminates 3 residues before the CDR3 end, so the remaining end is supplied by the germline J gene. The V gene is TRBV7-2, the J gene TRBJ1-3; 7 bases are a match to TRBD1. The CDR3 contains 16 residues. Germline V gives CDR1 SGHTA, CDR2 FQGNSA. The CDR3 protein is CASSLAPRGAGNTIYF. The sequenced part of the CDR3 DNA is TGTGCCAGCAGCTTAGCGCCCAGGGGGGCAGGAAACACA.

A word on this clone: The read comes to an end 3 residues before the CDR3 does, leaving the germline J gene to fill in the end. The same CDR3 is also encoded by other DNA sequences in this sample. The J gene is TRBJ2-7, the V gene TRBV18; 7 bases agree with TRBD1. Trimming cost V 1 base and J 3 bases; bases outside gene matches: 3. CDR1 and CDR2 from the germline V gene are KGHSH and LQKENI. CDR3 length: 14 residues. CDR3 amino acids: CASSPRDSGYEQYF. CDR3 DNA, as far as it was read: TGTGCCAGCTCACCACGGGACAGCGGCTACGAG.

Concerning this clone itself: The DNA ends 3 residues before the CDR3 does, and the rest of the CDR3 is filled in from the germline J gene. The chain links TRBV11-3 to TRBJ1-2, with D possibly being TRBD1 (6 bases). V was pared by 3 bases and J by 7 bases, with 9 bases between. The CDR3 consists of 12 residues. Germline CDR1 reads SGHNT; CDR2 reads YENEEA. The sequenced part of the CDR3 DNA is TGTGCCAGCAGCTTCAGGGGCAGTGGC. This translates into CASSFRGSG. In full, the CDR3 reads CASSFRGSGYTF.

Details on this clone: The germline gene is not matched at one end of the junction; a read error may be the cause. The CDR3 end is not reached by the read, which stops 3 residues before it; the germline J gene fills it in. The same CDR3 can be traced to other DNA sequences in this sample. J is TRBJ1-3 and V is TRBV7-2; unclear D gene. The CDR3 totals 15 residues. Germline-derived CDR1 and CDR2 are SGHTA and FQGNSA. CDR3 region: CASSLVMGAGNTIYF. The DNA read from the CDR3 is TGTGCCAGCAGCTTAGTAATGGGCGCTGGAAACACT.

With regard to this clone: Coverage ceases 3 residues before the CDR3 finishes, and the germline J gene fills in the end. This sequence joins TRBV19 and TRBJ1-2, with a weak D call TRBD1 (5 bases). The CDR3 length is 13 residues. In germline, CDR1 is LNHDA, CDR2 SQIVND (reference sequence). Trimming cost V 5 bases and J 7 bases, with 14 bases left between them. The CDR3 spells CASSVLRDRGYTF. The sequenced CDR3 bases are TGTGCCAGTAGTGTCCTCAGGGATCGTGGC.